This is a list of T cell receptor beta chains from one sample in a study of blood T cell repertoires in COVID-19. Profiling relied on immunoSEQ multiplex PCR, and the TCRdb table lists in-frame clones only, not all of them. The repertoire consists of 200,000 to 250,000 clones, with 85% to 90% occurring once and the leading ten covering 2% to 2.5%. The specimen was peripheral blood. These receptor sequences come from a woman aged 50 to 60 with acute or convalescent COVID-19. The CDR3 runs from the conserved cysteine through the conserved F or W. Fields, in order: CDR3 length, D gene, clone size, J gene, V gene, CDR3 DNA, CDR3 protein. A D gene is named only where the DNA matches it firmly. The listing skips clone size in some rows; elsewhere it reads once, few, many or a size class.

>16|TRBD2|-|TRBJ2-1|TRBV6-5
TGTGCCAGCAGTTACCTCCTAAGCGGGGCTGGGGATGAGCAGTTCTTC
CASSYLLSGAGDEQFF
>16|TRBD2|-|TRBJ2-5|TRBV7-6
TGTGCCAGCAGCCCAACTAGCGGGGGGCTTCAAGAGACCCAGTACTTC
CASSPTSGGLQETQYF
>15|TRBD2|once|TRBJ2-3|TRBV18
TGTGCCAGCTCCCGCCTAGCGGGAGGCACAGATACGCAGTATTTT
CASSRLAGGTDTQYF
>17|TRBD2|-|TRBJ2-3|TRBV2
TGTGCCAGCAGGGGGGTAACTAGCGGGAGCTTCCCCGATACGCAGTATTTT
CASRGVTSGSFPDTQYF
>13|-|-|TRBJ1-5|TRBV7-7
TGTGCCAGCAGCCAAAATCTCAGGGGCACCCAGCATTTT
CASSQNLRGTQHF
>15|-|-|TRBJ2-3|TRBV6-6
TGTGCCAGCAGTCGTCGGCACAGCAGCACAGATACGCAGTATTTT
CASSRRHSSTDTQYF
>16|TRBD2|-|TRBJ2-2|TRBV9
TGTGCCAGCAGCGTCGCTAGCGGGGGGGCCCCCGGGGAGCTGTTTTTT
CASSVASGGAPGELFF
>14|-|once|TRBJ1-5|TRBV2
TGTGCCAGCAGTGAATTGAGTTTACAGGGGCCCCAGCATTTT
CASSELSLQGPQHF
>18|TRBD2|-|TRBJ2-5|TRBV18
TGTGCCAGCTCCCTTGGACTAGCGGGGGGACCAAACCAAGAGACCCAGTACTTC
CASSLGLAGGPNQETQYF
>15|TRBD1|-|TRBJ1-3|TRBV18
TGTGCCAGCTCACCGGGACAGGGGTCCGGAAACACCATATATTTT
CASSPGQGSGNTIYF
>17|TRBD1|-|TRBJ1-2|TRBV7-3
TGTGCCAGCAGCTTAGGGTCCGGGACAGGGGGTACTTATGGCTACACCTTC
CASSLGSGTGGTYGYTF
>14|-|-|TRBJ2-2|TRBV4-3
TGCGCCAGCGAAGTCACCAGGGGCACCGGGGAGCTGTTTTTT
CASEVTRGTGELFF
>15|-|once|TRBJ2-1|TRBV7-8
TGTGCCAGCAGCTTAGAGGGGGGGGCCTACAATGAGCAGTTCTTC
CASSLEGGAYNEQFF
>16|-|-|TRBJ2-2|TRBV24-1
TGTGCCACCAGTGATTCAGGGTACGCGAACACCGGGGAGCTGTTTTTT
CATSDSGYANTGELFF
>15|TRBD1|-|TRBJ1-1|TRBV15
TGTGCCACCAGCATTACAGGGGGAGGGTGGACTGAAGCTTTCTTT
CATSITGGGWTEAFF
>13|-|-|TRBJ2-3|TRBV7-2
TGTGCCAGCCGTCGGGGGAGCACAGATACGCAGTATTTT
CASRRGSTDTQYF
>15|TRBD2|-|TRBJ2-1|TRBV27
TGTGCCAGCAGGCCCGGACTAGCGCGGTACAATGAGCAGTTCTTC
CASRPGLARYNEQFF
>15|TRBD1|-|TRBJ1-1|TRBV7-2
TGTGCCAGCAGCTTAGCGAACACAGGGGGCTCTGAAGCTTTCTTT
CASSLANTGGSEAFF
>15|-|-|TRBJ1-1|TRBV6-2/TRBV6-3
TGTGCCAGCAGTTACTCGTTCAACACAAACACTGAAGCTTTCTTT
CASSYSFNTNTEAFF
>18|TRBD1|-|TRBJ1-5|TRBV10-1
TGCGCCAGTCCTAGACAGGGGTCGATCGACCACGGGGAACAGCCCCAGCATTTT
CASPRQGSIDHGEQPQHF
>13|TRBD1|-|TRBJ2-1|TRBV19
TGTGCCACCGGACAGGGACTCTACAATGAGCAGTTCTTC
CATGQGLYNEQFF
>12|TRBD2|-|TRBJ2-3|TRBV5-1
TGCGCCAGCACTTCGGGGGGAAATACGCAGTATTTT
CASTSGGNTQYF
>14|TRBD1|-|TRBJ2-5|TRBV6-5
TGTGCCAGCAGTTTCCGGACAGGCCAAGAGACCCAGTACTTC
CASSFRTGQETQYF
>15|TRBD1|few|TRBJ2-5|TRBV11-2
TGTGCCAGCAGCTCCGGACAGGGTGGGGTGGAGACCCAGTACTTC
CASSSGQGGVETQYF
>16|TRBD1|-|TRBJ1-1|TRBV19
TGTGCCAGTAGTATTATCGGGACAGAGTTTAACACTGAAGCTTTCTTT
CASSIIGTEFNTEAFF
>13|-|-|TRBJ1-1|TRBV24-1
TGTGCCACTTCAGCGGCTCTGAACACTGAAGCTTTCTTT
CATSAALNTEAFF
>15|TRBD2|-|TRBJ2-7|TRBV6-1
TGTGCCAGCAGACCCGCGGCGGGGGATTTCAACGAGCAGTACTTC
CASRPAAGDFNEQYF
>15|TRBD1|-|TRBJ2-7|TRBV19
TGTGCCAGTAGTATAGCCGGGACAGAGTCCTACGAGCAGTACTTC
CASSIAGTESYEQYF
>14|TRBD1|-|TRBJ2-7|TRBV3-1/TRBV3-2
TGTGCCAGCAGCCTGCGACAGGGCGGCTACGAGCAGTACTTC
CASSLRQGGYEQYF
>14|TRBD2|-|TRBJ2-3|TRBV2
TGTGCCAGCAGTGGGACTAGTAGCACAGATACGCAGTATTTT
CASSGTSSTDTQYF
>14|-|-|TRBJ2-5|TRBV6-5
TGTGCCAGCAATTTCAGGGTGATGAGGGAGACCCAGTACTTC
CASNFRVMRETQYF
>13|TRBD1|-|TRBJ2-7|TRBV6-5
TGTGCCAGCAGTCCGGACAGGACTCGTGAGCAGTACTTC
CASSPDRTREQYF
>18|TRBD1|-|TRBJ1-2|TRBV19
TGTGCCAGTAGTATAAGGGACAGGACGCCCATCTCTTACTATGGCTACACCTTC
CASSIRDRTPISYYGYTF
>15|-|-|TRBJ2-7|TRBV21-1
TGTGCCAGCAGCAAAGGGGGCAGGGCCTACTACGAGCAGTACTTC
CASSKGGRAYYEQYF
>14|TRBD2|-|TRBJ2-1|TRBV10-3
TGTGCCACGACTACTTTAGCGGGATTGGATGAGCAGTTCTTC
CATTTLAGLDEQFF
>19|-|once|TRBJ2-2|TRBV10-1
TGCGCCAGCAGGACCCCTGAGCGTAATAGCGGTCCACGCGCCGGGGAGCTGTTTTTT
CASRTPERNSGPRAGELFF
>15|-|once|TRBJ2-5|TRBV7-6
TGTGCCAGCAGCCGGCCGCGGGGCGTAGGCGAGACCCAGTACTTC
CASSRPRGVGETQYF
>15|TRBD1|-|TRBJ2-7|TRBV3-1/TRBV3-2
TGTGCCAGCAGCCGACGACAGGGTCCCTCCTACGAGCAGTACTTC
CASSRRQGPSYEQYF
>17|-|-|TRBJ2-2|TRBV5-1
TGCGCCAGCAGCTTGTTCGCGGGATCCCAGGGCACCGGGGAGCTGTTTTTT
CASSLFAGSQGTGELFF
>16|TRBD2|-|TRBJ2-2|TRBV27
TGTGCCAGCAGTTTCGTCACGGGAGGTGGCACCGGGGAGCTGTTTTTT
CASSFVTGGGTGELFF
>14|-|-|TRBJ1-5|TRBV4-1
TGCGCCAGCAGCCTAACGAGTTTCGATCAGCCCCAGCATTTT
CASSLTSFDQPQHF
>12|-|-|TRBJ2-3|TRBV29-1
TGCAGCGCGGGACTTCCCACAGATACGCAGTATTTT
CSAGLPTDTQYF
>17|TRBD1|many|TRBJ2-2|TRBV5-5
TGTGCCAGCAGCTTACCTCGGACAGGGGGCACCACCGGGGAGCTGTTTTTT
CASSLPRTGGTTGELFF
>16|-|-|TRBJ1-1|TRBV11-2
TGTGCCAGCAGCTTAGTAGGGCTGGGGGCGAACACTGAAGCTTTCTTT
CASSLVGLGANTEAFF
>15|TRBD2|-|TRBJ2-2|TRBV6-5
TGTGCCAGCAGGTCCGGGACTAAGAACACCGGGGAGCTGTTTTTT
CASRSGTKNTGELFF
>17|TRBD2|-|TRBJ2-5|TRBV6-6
TGTGCCAGCAGTCCCCGGGGAGCGGGGGGGCGTGGGGAGACCCAGTACTTC
CASSPRGAGGRGETQYF
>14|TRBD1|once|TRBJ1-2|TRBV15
TGTGCCACCAGCGGGACAGCAGTGAGCTATGGCTACACCTTC
CATSGTAVSYGYTF
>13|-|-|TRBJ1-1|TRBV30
TGTGCCTGGAGTTGGGACACGGCGATTGAAGCTTTCTTT
CAWSWDTAIEAFF
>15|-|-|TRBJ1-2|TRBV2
TGTGCCAGCAGTGAAGCTCCGACAGGAAACTATGGCTACACCTTC
CASSEAPTGNYGYTF
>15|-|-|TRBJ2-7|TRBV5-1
TGCGCCAGCAGCTTGGAGCGAGCGGTCTCCTACGAGCAGTACTTC
CASSLERAVSYEQYF